Shown below are 10 T cell receptor beta chains from a single sample sequenced in a study of prognosis after radiotherapy for stage I lung cancer. With two-round multiplex PCR, TCR beta CDR3 sequences were amplified from genomic DNA. With primers specific to each TRBV and TRBJ gene, the first-round PCR was performed. Using its own MiXCR run on the multiplex PCR reads, TCRdb lists one record per CDR3 protein. The data show under 20,000 distinct CDR3 sequences, around 55% seen once. The material was PBMCs, obtained before or after stereotactic body radiation therapy (not recorded which). These receptors were collected from a donor of 50 years or more with non-small cell lung cancer.

To note about this clonotype: One end of the junction varies from germline; a read error may be responsible. CDR3 loop: CASSSDPTGQETQYF. CDR3 sequence (DNA): TGTGCTAGCAGCTCAGATCCTACAGGGCAAGAGACCCAGTACTTC. This chain joins TRBV7-3 and TRBJ2-5, with D perhaps TRBD1 (6 bases). Germline values: CDR1 SGHTA, CDR2 FQGTGA. The CDR3 has 15 residues.

This clonotype was seen more than once but under ten times. The chain carries TRBV5-6 and TRBJ2-7; a weak D match, TRBD2 (5 bases). The germline V and J ends were trimmed by 2 bases and 3 bases, with 9 bases remaining between them. The germline V gene encodes CDR1 SGHDT and CDR2 YYEEEE. This CDR3 is built from 13 residues. In DNA form, the CDR3 reads TGTGCCAGCAGCTTTTCTAGCCACTACGAGCAGTACTTC. The encoded protein is CASSFSSHYEQYF.

The rearrangement links TRBV6-5 to TRBJ2-2; 9 nucleotides line up with TRBD1. The CDR3 spans 16 residues. The V gene end was trimmed by 2 bases and the J gene end by 7 bases; junction bases not matched to a gene: 8. Germline V gives CDR1 MNHEY, CDR2 SVGAGI. The CDR3 spells CASSYTTGGGNGELFF. The DNA for the CDR3 is TGTGCCAGCAGTTACACCACAGGGGGCGGTAACGGGGAGCTGTTTTTT.

This chain connects TRBV30 to TRBJ1-2, with 9 bases aligning to TRBD1. The length of the CDR3 is 12 residues. CDR1 is GTSNPN and CDR2 is SVGIG in the germline V gene (reference sequence). After removal of 2 bases from V and 8 bases from J, the junction contained 3 bases not matched to a gene. CDR3 in amino acids: CAWSPGTGGYTF. Written as DNA, the CDR3 is TGTGCCTGGAGTCCTGGGACAGGGGGCTACACCTTC.

This clonotype was counted at least ten times. The genes are TRBV27 and TRBJ1-5; 9 nucleotides agree with TRBD1. Looked up from germline, CDR1 is MNHEY and CDR2 is SMNVEV (reference sequence). This CDR3 contains 17 residues. Trimming removed 5 bases from V and 4 bases from J; junction bases left unmatched: 12. CDR3 in amino acids: CASSPISGTGLNQPQHF. CDR3 in DNA: TGTGCCAGCAGTCCTATATCCGGGACAGGGCTTAATCAGCCCCAGCATTTT.

By sample fraction, this clonotype is medium-sized. The chain recombines TRBV6-1 with TRBJ1-6, with no clear D. The ends were cut back, 6 bases at V and 10 bases at J, with 16 bases in the middle. CDR1 is MNHNS and CDR2 is SASEGT in the germline V gene. This CDR3 comprises 14 residues. CDR3 amino acids: CASREGPLGSPLHF. CDR3 DNA: TGTGCCAGCAGGGAGGGCCCCTTAGGCTCACCCCTCCACTTT.

This clonotype was counted between two and nine times. This chain's CDR3 is CASSLRAEVSEQFF. CDR3 DNA: TGTGCCAGCAGTTTACGGGCTGAGGTCAGTGAGCAGTTCTTC. The chain carries TRBV28 and TRBJ2-1; D unclear. This CDR3 has 14 amino acids. V was pared by 2 bases and J by 9 bases, with 14 bases between. Germline V lookup: CDR1 MDHEN, CDR2 SYDVKM.

This clonotype has at least ten counts. The CDR3 coding sequence is TGTGCCATCAGTGAGTCGAAGATTGACCTATATGGCTACACCTTC. Amino acids: CAISESKIDLYGYTF. The chain carries TRBV10-3 and TRBJ1-2, with D hard to call. The CDR3 runs to 15 residues. Germline V CDR1 and CDR2: ENHRY, SYGVKD. With 0 bases removed from V and 5 bases from J, the gap between germline ends came to 13 bases.

The gene calls are TRBV20-1 and TRBJ1-6, with D uncertain. The CDR3 contains 13 residues. The V end lost 4 bases, the J end lost 9 bases, and 13 bases lay between the germline ends. CDR1 is DFQATT and CDR2 is SNEGSKA in the germline V gene (reference sequence). The CDR3 DNA follows: TGCAGTGCTAACCGCGACCAGGCTTCACCCCTCCACTTT. Its protein is CSANRDQASPLHF.

CDR3 nucleotides: TGTGCCAGCAGGACAGGGAGGAGCTCCTACGAGCAGTACTTC. This translates into CASRTGRSSYEQYF. The chain links TRBV6-2 or TRBV6-3 to TRBJ2-7, with a tentative D call TRBD1 (7 bases). The V gene's germline CDR1 is MNHEY and CDR2 SVGEGT. The CDR3 has 14 amino acids. V lost 6 bases, J lost 0 bases, and 12 bases lay in between.